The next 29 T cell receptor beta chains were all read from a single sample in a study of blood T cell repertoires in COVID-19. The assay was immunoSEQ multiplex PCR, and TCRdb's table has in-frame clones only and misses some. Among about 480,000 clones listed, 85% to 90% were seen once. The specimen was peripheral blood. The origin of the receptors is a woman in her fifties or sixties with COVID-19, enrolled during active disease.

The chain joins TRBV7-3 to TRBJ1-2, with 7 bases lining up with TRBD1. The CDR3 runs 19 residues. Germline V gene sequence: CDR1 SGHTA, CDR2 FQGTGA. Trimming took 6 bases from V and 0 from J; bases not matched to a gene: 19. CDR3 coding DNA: TGTGCCAGCAGACGACGACAGGGTGGTTCCGGCGCGTCTAACTATGGCTACACCTTC. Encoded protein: CASRRRQGGSGASNYGYTF.

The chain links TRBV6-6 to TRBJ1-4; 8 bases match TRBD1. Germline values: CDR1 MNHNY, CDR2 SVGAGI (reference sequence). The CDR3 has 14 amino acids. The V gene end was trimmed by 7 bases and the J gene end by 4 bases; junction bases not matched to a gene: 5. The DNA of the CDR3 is TGTGCCAGCAACAAAGGACAGGGTAATGAAAAACTGTTTTTT. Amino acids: CASNKGQGNEKLFF.

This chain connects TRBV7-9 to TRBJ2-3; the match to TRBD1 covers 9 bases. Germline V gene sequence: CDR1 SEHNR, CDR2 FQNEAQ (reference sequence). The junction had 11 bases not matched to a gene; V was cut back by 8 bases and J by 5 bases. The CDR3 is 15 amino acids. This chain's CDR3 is CASRGTGGIRDTQYF. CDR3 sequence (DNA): TGTGCCAGCCGGGGAACAGGGGGCATTAGAGATACGCAGTATTTT.

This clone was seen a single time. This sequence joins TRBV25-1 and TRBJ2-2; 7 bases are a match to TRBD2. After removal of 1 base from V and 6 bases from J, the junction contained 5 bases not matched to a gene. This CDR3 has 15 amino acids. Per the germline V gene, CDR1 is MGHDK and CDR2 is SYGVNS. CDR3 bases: TGTGCCAGCAGTGAATTGGGAGGGGTCCCCGGGGAGCTGTTTTTT. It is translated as CASSELGGVPGELFF.

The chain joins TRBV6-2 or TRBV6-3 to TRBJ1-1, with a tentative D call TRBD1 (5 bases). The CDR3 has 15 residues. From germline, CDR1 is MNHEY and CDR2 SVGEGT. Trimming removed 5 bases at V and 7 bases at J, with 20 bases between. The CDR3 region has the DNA TGTGCCAGCAGTGTCCAGGGTACATCTTTGGGTGAAGCTTTCTTT. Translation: CASSVQGTSLGEAFF.

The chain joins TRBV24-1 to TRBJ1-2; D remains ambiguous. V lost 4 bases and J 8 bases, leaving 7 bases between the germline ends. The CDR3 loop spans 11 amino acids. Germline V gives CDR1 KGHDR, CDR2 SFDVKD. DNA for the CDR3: TGTGCCACCAGTGACCCAAAAGGCTACACCTTC. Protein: CATSDPKGYTF.

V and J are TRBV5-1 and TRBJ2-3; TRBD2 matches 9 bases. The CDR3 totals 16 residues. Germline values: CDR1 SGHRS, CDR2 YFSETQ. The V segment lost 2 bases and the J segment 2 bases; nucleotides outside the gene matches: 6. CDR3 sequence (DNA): TGCGCCAGCAGCTTTGGGCTAGCGGGGAACACAGATACGCAGTATTTT. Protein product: CASSFGLAGNTDTQYF.

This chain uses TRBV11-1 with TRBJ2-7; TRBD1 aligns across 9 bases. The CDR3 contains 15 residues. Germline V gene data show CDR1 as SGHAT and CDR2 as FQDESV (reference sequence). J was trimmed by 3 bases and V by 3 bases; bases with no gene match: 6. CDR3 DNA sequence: TGTGCCAGCAGCTTGGGACAGGGAAGCGGCTACGAGCAGTACTTC. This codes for CASSLGQGSGYEQYF. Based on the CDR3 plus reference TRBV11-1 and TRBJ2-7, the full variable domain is EAEVAQSPRYKITEKSQAVAFWCDPISGHATLYWYRQILGQGPELLVQFQDESVVDDSQLPKDRFSAERLKGVDSTLKIQPAELGDSAMYLCASSLGQGSGYEQYFGPGTRLTVT.

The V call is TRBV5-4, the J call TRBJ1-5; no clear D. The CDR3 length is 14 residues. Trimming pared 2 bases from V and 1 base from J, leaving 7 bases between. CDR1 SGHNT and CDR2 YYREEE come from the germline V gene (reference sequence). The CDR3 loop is CASSLDGSNQPQHF. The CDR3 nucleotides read TGTGCCAGCAGCTTAGATGGCAGCAATCAGCCCCAGCATTTT.

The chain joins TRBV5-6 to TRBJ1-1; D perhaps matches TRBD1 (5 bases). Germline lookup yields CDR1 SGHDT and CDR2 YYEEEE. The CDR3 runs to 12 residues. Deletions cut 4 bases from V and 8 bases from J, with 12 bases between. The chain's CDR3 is CASSELRGEAFF. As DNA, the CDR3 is TGTGCCAGCAGCGAGTTGCGGGGGGAAGCTTTCTTT.

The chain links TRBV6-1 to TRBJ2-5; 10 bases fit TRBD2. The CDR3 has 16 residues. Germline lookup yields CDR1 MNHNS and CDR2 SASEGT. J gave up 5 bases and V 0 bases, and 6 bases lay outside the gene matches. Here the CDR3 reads CASSEAGLAGAETQYF. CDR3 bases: TGTGCCAGCAGTGAAGCCGGTCTAGCGGGGGCTGAGACCCAGTACTTC.

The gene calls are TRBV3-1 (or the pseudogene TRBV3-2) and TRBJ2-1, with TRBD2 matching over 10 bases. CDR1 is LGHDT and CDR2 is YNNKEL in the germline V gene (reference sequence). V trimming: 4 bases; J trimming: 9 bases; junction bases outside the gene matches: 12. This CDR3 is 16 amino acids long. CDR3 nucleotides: TGTGCCAGCAGCCCGAGGGGGCTAGCGGGGGAAGCTGAGCAGTTCTTC. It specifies CASSPRGLAGEAEQFF.

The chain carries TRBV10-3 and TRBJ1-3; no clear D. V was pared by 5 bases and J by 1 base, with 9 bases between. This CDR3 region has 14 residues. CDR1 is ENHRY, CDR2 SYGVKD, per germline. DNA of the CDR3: TGTGCCATCAGTAAAGCCCTTTCTGGAAACACCATATATTTT. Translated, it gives CAISKALSGNTIYF.

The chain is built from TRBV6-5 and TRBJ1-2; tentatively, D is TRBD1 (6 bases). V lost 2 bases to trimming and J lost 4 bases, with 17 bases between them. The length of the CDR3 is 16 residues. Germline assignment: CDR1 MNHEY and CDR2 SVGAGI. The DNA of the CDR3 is TGTGCCAGCAGTTACGACGTCTCTGGACAGCTCTATGGCTACACCTTC. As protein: CASSYDVSGQLYGYTF.

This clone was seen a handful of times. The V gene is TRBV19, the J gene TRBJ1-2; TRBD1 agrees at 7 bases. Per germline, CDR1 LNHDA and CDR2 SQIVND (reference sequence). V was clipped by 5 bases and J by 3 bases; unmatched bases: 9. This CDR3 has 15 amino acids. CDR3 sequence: CASSPWDQGDYGYTF. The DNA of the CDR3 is TGTGCCAGTAGTCCCTGGGACCAGGGGGACTATGGCTACACCTTC.

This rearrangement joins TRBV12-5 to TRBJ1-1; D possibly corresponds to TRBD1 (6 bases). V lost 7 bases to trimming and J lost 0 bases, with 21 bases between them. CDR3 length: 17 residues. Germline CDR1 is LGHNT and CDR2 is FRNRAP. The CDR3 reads CASATGQNYPMNTEAFF. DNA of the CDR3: TGTGCTAGTGCCACCGGACAGAATTACCCAATGAACACTGAAGCTTTCTTT.

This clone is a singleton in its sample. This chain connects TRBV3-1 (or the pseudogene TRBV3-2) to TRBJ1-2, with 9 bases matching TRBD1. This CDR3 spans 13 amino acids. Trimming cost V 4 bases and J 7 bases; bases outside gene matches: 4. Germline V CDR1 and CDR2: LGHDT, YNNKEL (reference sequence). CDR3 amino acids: CASSPGTGSGYTF. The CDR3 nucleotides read TGTGCCAGCAGCCCCGGGACAGGGAGTGGCTACACCTTC.

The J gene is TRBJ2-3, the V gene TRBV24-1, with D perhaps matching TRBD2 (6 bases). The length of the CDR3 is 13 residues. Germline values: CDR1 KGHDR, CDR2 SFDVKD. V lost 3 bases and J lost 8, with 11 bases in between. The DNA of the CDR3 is TGTGCCACCAGTGATCCCGGGGGAGGTACGCAGTATTTT. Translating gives CATSDPGGGTQYF.

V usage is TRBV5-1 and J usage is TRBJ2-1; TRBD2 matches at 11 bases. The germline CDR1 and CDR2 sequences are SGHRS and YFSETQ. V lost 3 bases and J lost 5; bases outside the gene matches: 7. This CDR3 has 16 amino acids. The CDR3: CASSSNSGGAHNEQFF. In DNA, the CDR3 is TGCGCCAGCAGCTCCAATAGCGGGGGGGCCCACAATGAGCAGTTCTTC.

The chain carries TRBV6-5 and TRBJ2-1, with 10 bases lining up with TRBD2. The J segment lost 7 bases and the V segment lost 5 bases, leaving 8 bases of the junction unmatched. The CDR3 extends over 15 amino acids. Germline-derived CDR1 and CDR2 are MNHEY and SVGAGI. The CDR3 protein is CASSQQGLAKNEQFF. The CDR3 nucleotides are TGTGCCAGCAGTCAGCAGGGACTAGCGAAGAATGAGCAGTTCTTC.

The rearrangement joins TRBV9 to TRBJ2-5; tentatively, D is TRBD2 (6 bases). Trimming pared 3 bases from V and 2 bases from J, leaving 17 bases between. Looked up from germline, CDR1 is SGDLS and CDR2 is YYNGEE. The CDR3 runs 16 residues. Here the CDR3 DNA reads TGTGCCAGCAGCGGGGGTGGGTCCGCGGGGCAAGAGACCCAGTACTTC. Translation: CASSGGGSAGQETQYF.

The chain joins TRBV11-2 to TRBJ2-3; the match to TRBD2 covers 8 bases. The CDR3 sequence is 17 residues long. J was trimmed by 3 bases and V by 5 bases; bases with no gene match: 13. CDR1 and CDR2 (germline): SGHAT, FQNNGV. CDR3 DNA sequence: TGTGCCAGCAGCCCTACCCTGGCCGGGGGGGATACAGATACGCAGTATTTT. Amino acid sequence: CASSPTLAGGDTDTQYF.

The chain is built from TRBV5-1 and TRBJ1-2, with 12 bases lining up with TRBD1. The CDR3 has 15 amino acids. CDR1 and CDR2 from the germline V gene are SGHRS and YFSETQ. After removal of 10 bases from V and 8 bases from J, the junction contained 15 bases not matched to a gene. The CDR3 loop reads CARCWGDRGRGGYTF. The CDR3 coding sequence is TGCGCCCGCTGCTGGGGGGACAGGGGGCGAGGGGGCTACACCTTC.

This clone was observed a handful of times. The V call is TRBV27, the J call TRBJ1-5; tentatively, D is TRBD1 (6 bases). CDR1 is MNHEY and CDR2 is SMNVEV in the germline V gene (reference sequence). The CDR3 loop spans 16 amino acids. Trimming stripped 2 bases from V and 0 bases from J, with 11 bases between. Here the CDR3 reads CASSLLTGDSNQPQHF. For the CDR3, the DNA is TGTGCCAGCAGTTTACTGACAGGAGATAGCAATCAGCCCCAGCATTTT.

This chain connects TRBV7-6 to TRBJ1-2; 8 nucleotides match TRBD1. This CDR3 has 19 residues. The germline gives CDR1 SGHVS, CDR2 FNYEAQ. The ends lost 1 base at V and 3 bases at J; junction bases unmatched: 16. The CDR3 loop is CASSLETTAGGRGDYGYTF. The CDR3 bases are TGTGCCAGCAGCTTAGAAACTACGGCAGGGGGCAGGGGGGACTATGGCTACACCTTC. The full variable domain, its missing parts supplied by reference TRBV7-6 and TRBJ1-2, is GAGVSQSPRYKVTKRGQDVALRCDPISGHVSLYWYRQALGQGPEFLTYFNYEAQQDKSGLPNDRFSAERPEGSISTLTIQRTEQRDSAMYRCASSLETTAGGRGDYGYTFGSGTRLTVV.

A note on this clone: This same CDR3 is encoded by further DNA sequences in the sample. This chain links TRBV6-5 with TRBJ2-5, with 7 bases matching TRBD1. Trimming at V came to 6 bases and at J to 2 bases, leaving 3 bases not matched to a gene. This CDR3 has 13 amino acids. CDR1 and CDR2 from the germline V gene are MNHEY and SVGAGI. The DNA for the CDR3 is TGTGCCAGCAGCCGGGGACAGCAAGAGACCCAGTACTTC. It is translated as CASSRGQQETQYF.

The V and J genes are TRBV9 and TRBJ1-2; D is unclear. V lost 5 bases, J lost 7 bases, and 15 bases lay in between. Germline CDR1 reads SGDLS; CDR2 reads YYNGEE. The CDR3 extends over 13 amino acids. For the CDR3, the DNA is TGTGCCAGCAGAGCCGACTTAATAAGTGGCTACACCTTC. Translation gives CASRADLISGYTF.

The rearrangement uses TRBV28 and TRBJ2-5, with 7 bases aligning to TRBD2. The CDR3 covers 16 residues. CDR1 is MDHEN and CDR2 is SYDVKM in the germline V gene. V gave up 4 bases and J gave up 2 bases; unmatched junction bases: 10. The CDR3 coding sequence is TGTGCCAGCAGTTCCCCCGCGGGGGACTCACAAGAGACCCAGTACTTC. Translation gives CASSSPAGDSQETQYF.

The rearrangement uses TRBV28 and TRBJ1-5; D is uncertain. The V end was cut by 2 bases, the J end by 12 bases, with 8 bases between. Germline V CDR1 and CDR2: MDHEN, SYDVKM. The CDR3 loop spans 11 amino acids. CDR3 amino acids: CASSLPPSQHF. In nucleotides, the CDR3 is TGTGCCAGCAGTTTACCCCCCAGCCAGCATTTT.